One TCR beta chain is described in this entry. Other DNA variants within this sample encode the same CDR3. This specimen comes from a study of human thymus T cells. Only in-frame clones appear in the TCRdb table, and some are missing; sequencing was by immunoSEQ multiplex PCR. The repertoire holds 54,000 or so clones, with 85% to 95% as singletons. Genomic DNA was extracted from every available blood leukocyte. The CDR3 loop spans 15 amino acids. Germline-derived CDR1 and CDR2 are SGHVS and FQNEAQ. V shed 4 bases and J shed 1 base, with 11 bases lying between them. The J gene is TRBJ1-5, the V gene TRBV7-8; D call uncertain. Sequenced sample: blood. The sequence was collected from a boy younger than two with a congenital heart defect but otherwise immunologically healthy. The CDR3 DNA reads TGTGCCAGCAGCTCGCACCTGGGCAGCAATCAGCCCCAGCATTTT. This encodes CASSSHLGSNQPQHF.